This T cell receptor beta chain derives from a study of CD8+CD57+ T cells in acquired aplastic anemia. About the research overall: Sorting CD4+ and CD8+ cells gave DNA averaging roughly 3.5 ug.

General study results and limits: With respect to CD8+ Simpson's diversity, patients and controls did not differ significantly. Patients and controls were found to share fewer than 35 CD8+ CDR3 sequences.

This clonotype was observed a handful of times. Its antigen is not identified. Genomic DNA served as template for TCR beta VDJ and CDR3 profiling. TCRdb ran MiXCR on the reads and lists one entry per CDR3 protein. Seen here are approximately 270,000 distinct CDR3 sequences, around 60% observed once, and the top ten hold around 7.6%. V was clipped by 5 bases and J by 0 bases, with 12 bases between them. Germline loops: CDR1 LNHNV, CDR2 YYDKDF (reference sequence). This CDR3 spans 15 amino acids. The sequence derives from a human donor with severe aplastic anemia or a healthy control (not recorded which). The sequenced sample consisted of sorted CD4+, CD8+, or CD8+CD57+ T cells (not recorded which) from PBMCs. V gene TRBV15 combines with J gene TRBJ2-3, with D perhaps being TRBD1 or TRBD2 (6 bases each). The CDR3 loop reads CATSEGGGSTDTQYF. The CDR3 region has the DNA TGTGCCACCAGCGAGGGGGGCGGGAGCACAGATACGCAGTATTTT.